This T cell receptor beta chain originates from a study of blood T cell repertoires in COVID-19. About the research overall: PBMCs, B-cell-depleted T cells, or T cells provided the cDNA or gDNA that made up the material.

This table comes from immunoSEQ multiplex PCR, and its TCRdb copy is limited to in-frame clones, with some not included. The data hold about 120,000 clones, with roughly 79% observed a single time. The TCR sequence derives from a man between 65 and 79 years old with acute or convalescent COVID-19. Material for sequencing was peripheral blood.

DNA of the CDR3: TGTGCCACCAGCAGAGCTGGACAGGGGAATCCCAGTCAGCCCCAGCATTTT. Encoded protein: CATSRAGQGNPSQPQHF. The V and J genes are TRBV15 and TRBJ1-5, with 9 bases that match TRBD1. CDR1 and CDR2 (germline): LNHNV, YYDKDF (reference sequence). This CDR3 has 17 amino acids. V lost 1 base, J lost 6 bases, and 10 bases stayed unmatched.